This T cell receptor beta chain stems from a study of blood T cell repertoires in COVID-19. The CDR3 sequence is 13 residues long. Germline assignment: CDR1 LGHNA and CDR2 YNFKEQ. The V end lost 4 bases, the J end lost 5 bases, and 10 bases lay between the germline ends. Original processing methods: Reference gene primers were amplified, and this amplification served to estimate nucleated cell counts. The method was immunoSEQ multiplex PCR; TCRdb's version includes in-frame clones alone and lacks a portion of them. V and J calls and clone size are as listed in that table; D and trimming were resolved from the DNA. The table has fewer than 500,000 clones, 70% to 90% seen once.

Sequencing was carried out using peripheral blood. This TCR derives from a young man with COVID-19, enrolled during active disease. The gene calls are TRBV4-2 and TRBJ2-3; D perhaps matches TRBD2 (6 bases). The CDR3 coding sequence is TGTGCCAGCAGCCGGACTAACCAAGATACGCAGTATTTT. It is translated as CASSRTNQDTQYF.